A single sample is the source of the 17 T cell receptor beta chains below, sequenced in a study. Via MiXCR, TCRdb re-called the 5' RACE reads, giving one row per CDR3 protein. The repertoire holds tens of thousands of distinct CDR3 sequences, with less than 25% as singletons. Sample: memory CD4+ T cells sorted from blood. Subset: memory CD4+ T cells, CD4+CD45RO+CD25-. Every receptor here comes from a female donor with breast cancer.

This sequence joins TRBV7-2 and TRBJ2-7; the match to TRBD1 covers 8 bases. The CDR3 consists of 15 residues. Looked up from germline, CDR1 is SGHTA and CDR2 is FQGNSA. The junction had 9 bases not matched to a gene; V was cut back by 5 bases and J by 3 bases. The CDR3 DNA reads TGTGCCAGCAGCACACAGGACAGGGCCGTCTACGAGCAGTACTTC. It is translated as CASSTQDRAVYEQYF.

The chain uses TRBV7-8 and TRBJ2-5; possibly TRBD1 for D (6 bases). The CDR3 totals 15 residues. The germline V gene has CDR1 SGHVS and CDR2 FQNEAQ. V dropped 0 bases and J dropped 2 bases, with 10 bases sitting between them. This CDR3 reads CASSLALGAQETQYF. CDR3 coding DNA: TGTGCCAGCAGCTTAGCCCTGGGGGCTCAAGAGACCCAGTACTTC. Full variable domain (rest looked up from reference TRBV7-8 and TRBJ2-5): GAGVSQSPRYKVAKRGQDVALRCDPISGHVSLFWYQQALGQGPEFLTYFQNEAQLDKSGLPSDRFFAERPEGSVSTLKIQRTQQEDSAVYLCASSLALGAQETQYFGPGTRLLVL.

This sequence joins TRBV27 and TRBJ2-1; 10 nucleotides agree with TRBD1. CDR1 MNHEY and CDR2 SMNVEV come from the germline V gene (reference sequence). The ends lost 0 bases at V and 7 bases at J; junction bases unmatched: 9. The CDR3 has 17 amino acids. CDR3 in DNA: TGTGCCAGCAGTTTATCACTCGACAGGGGGCGAATTAATGAGCAGTTCTTC. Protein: CASSLSLDRGRINEQFF.

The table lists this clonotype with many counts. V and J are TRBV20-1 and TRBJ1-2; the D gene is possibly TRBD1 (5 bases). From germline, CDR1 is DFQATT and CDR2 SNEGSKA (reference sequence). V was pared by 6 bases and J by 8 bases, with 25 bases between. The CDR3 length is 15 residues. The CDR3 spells CSAPTEENNFGGYTF. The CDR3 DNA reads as TGCAGTGCCCCGACAGAGGAAAATAACTTTGGAGGCTACACCTTC.

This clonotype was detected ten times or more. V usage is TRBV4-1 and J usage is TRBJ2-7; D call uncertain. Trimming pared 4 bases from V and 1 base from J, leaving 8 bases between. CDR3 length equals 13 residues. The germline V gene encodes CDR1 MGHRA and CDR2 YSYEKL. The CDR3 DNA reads TGCGCCAGCAGCCTCACCAGATCCTACGAGCAGTACTTC. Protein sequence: CASSLTRSYEQYF.

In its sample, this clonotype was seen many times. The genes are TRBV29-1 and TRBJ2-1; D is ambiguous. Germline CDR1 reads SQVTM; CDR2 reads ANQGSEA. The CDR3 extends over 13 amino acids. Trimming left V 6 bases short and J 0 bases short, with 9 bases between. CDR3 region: CSVGPTSYNEQFF. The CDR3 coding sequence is TGCAGCGTAGGGCCAACCTCCTACAATGAGCAGTTCTTC.

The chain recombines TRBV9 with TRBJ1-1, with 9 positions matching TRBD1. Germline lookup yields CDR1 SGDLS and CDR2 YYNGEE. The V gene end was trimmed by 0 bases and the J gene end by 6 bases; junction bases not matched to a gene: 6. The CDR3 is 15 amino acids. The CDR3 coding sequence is TGTGCCAGCAGCGTAGGGGACAGGGACCGTGCTGAAGCTTTCTTT. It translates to CASSVGDRDRAEAFF.

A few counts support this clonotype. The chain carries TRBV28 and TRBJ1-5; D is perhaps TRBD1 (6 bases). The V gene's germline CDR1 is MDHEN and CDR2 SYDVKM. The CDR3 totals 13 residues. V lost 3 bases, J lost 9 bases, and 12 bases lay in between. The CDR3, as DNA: TGTGCCAGCAGTTTTCAGGGGCAGGTGCCCCAGCATTTT. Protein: CASSFQGQVPQHF.

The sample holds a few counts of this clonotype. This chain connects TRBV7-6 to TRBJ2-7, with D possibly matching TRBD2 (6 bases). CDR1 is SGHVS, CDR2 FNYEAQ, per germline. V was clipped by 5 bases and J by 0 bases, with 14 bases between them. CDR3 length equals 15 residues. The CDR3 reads CASSPWRDLSYEQYF. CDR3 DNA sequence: TGTGCCAGCAGCCCCTGGCGGGACCTCTCCTACGAGCAGTACTTC.

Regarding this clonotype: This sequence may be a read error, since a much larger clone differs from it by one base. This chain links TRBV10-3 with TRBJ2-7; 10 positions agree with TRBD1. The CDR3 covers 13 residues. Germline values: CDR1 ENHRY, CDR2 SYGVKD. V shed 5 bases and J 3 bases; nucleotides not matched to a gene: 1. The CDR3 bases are TGTGCCATCAGTTGGACAGGGGGCTACGAGCAGTACTTC. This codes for CAISWTGGYEQYF.

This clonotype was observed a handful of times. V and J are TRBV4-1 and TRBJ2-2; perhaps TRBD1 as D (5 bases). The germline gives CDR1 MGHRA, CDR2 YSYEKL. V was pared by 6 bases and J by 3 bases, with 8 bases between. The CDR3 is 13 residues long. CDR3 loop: CASRTAYTGELFF. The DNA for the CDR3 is TGCGCCAGCAGGACAGCATACACCGGGGAGCTGTTTTTT.

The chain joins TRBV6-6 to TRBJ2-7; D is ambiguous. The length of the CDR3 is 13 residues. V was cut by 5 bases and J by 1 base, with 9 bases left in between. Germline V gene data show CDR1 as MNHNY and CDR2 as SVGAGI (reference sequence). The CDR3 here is CASSPMRSYEQYF. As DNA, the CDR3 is TGTGCCAGCAGTCCCATGCGGTCCTACGAGCAGTACTTC.

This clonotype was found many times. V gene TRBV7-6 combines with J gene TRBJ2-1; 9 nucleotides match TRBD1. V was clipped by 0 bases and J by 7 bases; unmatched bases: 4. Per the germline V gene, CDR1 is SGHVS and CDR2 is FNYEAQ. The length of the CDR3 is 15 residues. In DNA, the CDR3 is TGTGCCAGCAGCTTAGCCCCCGACAGGGGGAATGAGCAGTTCTTC. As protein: CASSLAPDRGNEQFF.

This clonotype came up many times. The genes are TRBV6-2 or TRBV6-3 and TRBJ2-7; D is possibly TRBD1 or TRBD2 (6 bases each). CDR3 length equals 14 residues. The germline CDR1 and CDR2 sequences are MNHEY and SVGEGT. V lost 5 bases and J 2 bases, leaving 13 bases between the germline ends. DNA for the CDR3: TGTGCCAGCAGTCGGAGGGGGACCCCCTACGAGCAGTACTTC. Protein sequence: CASSRRGTPYEQYF.

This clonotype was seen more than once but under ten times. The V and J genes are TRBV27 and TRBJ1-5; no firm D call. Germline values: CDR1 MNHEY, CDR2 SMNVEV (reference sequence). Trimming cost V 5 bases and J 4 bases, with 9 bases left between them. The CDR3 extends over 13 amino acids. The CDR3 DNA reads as TGTGCCAGCAGTCCTACAGCGAATCAGCCCCAGCATTTT. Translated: CASSPTANQPQHF.

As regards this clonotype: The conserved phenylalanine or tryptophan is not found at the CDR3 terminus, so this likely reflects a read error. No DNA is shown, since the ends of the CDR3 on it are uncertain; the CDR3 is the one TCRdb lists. The CDR3 loop reads CASRITAGPYV. The V and J genes are TRBV6-1 and TRBJ2-5; the D call in the table, TRBD1, was not verified against the DNA. Germline V gene data show CDR1 as MNHNS and CDR2 as SASEGT. Including both end residues, the CDR3 is 11 amino acids long.

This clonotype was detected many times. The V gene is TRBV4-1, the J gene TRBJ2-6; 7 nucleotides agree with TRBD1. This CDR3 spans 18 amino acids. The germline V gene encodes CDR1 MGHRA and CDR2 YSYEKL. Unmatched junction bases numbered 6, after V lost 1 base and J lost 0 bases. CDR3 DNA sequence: TGCGCCAGCAGCCAAGGACAGGGTTCTATCTCTGGGGCCAACGTCCTGACTTTC. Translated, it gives CASSQGQGSISGANVLTF.